Detailed here is one TCR beta chain. The V segment lost 5 bases and the J segment 3 bases; nucleotides outside the gene matches: 7. Germline CDR1 is MGHDK and CDR2 is SYGVNS. The CDR3 is made up of 15 amino acids. The sample comes from a study of cytomegalovirus exposure and HLA in healthy donors. This table comes from immunoSEQ multiplex PCR, and its TCRdb copy is limited to in-frame clones, with some not included. Among roughly 150,000 clones listed, 70% to 90% were seen once. Input material: PBMCs. The source of this sequence is a man younger than 40 in good health and CMV-seropositive. The rearrangement links TRBV25-1 to TRBJ1-1; 9 bases are shared with TRBD1. CDR3 coding DNA: TGTGCCAGCAGTTCCAAGGACAGGGGCTACACTGAAGCTTTCTTT. Translation gives CASSSKDRGYTEAFF.